The 21 T cell receptor beta chains in this list originate from one sample, sequenced in a study of blood T cells in healthy people across ages. A second PCR, run for about 7 to 11 cycles, used a sample-barcoded 5' primer plus a J-beta primer mix. Each CDR3 protein gets one entry after TCRdb re-called the 5' RACE reads with MiXCR. The sample yields 850,000 to 950,000 distinct CDR3 sequences, about 28% seen once. Sample: blood. These receptor sequences come from a woman over 75 in good health.

This clonotype was counted only a few times. The chain uses TRBV4-3 and TRBJ1-4; D is unresolved. Trimming pared 0 bases from V and 7 bases from J, leaving 12 bases between. Germline CDR1 LGHNA, CDR2 YSLEER. This CDR3 is 15 amino acids long. The CDR3 coding sequence is TGCGCCAGCAGCCAAGATCGAACCAGAGGTGAAAAACTGTTTTTT. It specifies CASSQDRTRGEKLFF.

Notes on this clonotype: One base away lies a much larger clone, so this may be a sequencing read error. The chain employs TRBV20-1 and TRBJ2-7, with no clear D. Germline CDR1 and CDR2: DFQATT and SNEGSKA (reference sequence). The V end lost 0 bases, the J end lost 7 bases, and 13 bases lay between the germline ends. The length of the CDR3 is 13 residues. CDR3 sequence (DNA): TGCAGTGCTAGAGATGGAACGTACAATGAGCAGTACTTC. Amino acid sequence: CSARDGTYNEQYF.

This clonotype has at least ten counts. The chain has TRBV6-6 and TRBJ1-2; weak D call: TRBD1 (6 bases). CDR1 and CDR2 from the germline V gene are MNHNY and SVGAGI (reference sequence). CDR3 length: 16 amino acids. V lost 4 bases, J lost 1 base, and 16 bases lay in between. In DNA form, the CDR3 reads TGTGCCAGCAGTTCCGGGGTGGGGGGGCATAACTATGGCTACACCTTC. Protein sequence: CASSSGVGGHNYGYTF.

This clonotype was recorded at least ten times. The chain recombines TRBV24-1 with TRBJ2-1; 8 bases are a match to TRBD1. The CDR3 length is 16 residues. The J segment lost 6 bases and the V segment lost 4 bases, leaving 10 bases of the junction unmatched. In germline, CDR1 is KGHDR, CDR2 SFDVKD. The DNA for the CDR3 is TGTGCCACCAGTGAGCGCGACAGGGGTCTGCTCAATGAGCAGTTCTTC. Protein product: CATSERDRGLLNEQFF.

The sample holds many counts of this clonotype. The chain has TRBV7-2 and TRBJ2-1; 7 bases line up with TRBD1. Trimming cost V 4 bases and J 1 base; bases outside gene matches: 4. In germline, CDR1 is SGHTA, CDR2 FQGNSA. There are 15 residues in the CDR3. This CDR3 reads CASSSGTESYNEQFF. The CDR3 nucleotides read TGTGCCAGCAGCTCCGGGACAGAGTCCTACAATGAGCAGTTCTTC.

The CDR3 here is CASSLGGVVNYGYTF. DNA of the CDR3: TGTGCCAGCAGCTTAGGAGGGGTGGTAAACTATGGCTACACCTTC. V gene TRBV7-9 combines with J gene TRBJ1-2; weak D call: TRBD1 (5 bases). The CDR3 sequence is 15 residues long. Between the trimmed V and J ends, which lost 1 base and 2 bases, there was a span of 11 bases. CDR1 is SEHNR, CDR2 FQNEAQ, per germline (reference sequence).

The rearrangement uses TRBV30 and TRBJ1-2; unclear D gene. V lost 1 base, J lost 6 bases, and 12 bases lay in between. The CDR3 runs 13 residues. Germline V gives CDR1 GTSNPN, CDR2 SVGIG (reference sequence). The DNA for the CDR3 is TGTGCCTGGAGTGGGTCGAACGGAGATGGCTACACCTTC. This encodes CAWSGSNGDGYTF.

For this clonotype: Just one base apart from a much larger clone, this may be a read error. The chain couples TRBV10-3 to TRBJ1-6, with D unresolved. This CDR3 has 12 residues. Germline-derived CDR1 and CDR2 are ENHRY and SYGVKD. This CDR3 reads CAISEQDSPPHF. CDR3 DNA: TGTGCCATCAGTGAGCAAGACTCACCCCCCCACTTT.

About this clonotype itself: A read error is possible here, since a much larger clone lies one base away. The chain recombines TRBV7-9 with TRBJ1-4; D may be TRBD1 (6 bases). Germline V gives CDR1 SEHNR, CDR2 FQNEAQ (reference sequence). V was clipped by 3 bases and J by 0 bases, with 14 bases between them. CDR3 length equals 17 residues. The DNA of the CDR3 is TGTGCCAGCAGCTTCCTTTTCGGGACACCAACTAATGAAAAACTGTTTTTT. Translation gives CASSFLFGTPTNEKLFF.

This clonotype has at least ten counts. The V gene is TRBV7-2, the J gene TRBJ2-7, with a weak D call TRBD2 (6 bases). Between the trimmed V and J ends, which lost 5 bases and 3 bases, there was a span of 14 bases. The germline V gene encodes CDR1 SGHTA and CDR2 FQGNSA. This CDR3 contains 14 residues. The CDR3 protein is CASSPRTTHYEQYF. The CDR3, as DNA: TGTGCCAGCAGCCCCCGGACTACCCACTACGAGCAGTACTTC.

This clonotype occurred once. This may arise from a read error, as a much more abundant clone is one base away. The chain combines TRBV5-1 with TRBJ2-5; possibly TRBD2 for D (5 bases). The end of the DNA is better explained by TRBJ2-1, so the J call may be wrong. The germline V gene encodes CDR1 SGHRS and CDR2 YFSETQ. The CDR3 has 14 amino acids. CDR3 region: CASSLMGWGETQFF. The DNA of the CDR3 is TGCGCCAGCAGCTTGATGGGCTGGGGAGAGACCCAGTTCTTC.

This clonotype was observed at least ten times. This chain joins TRBV20-1 and TRBJ2-1, with TRBD2 matching 8 bases. The CDR3 sequence is 14 residues long. Germline V lookup: CDR1 DFQATT, CDR2 SNEGSKA (reference sequence). V lost 3 bases to trimming and J lost 10 bases; unmatched junction nucleotides: 11. The CDR3 here is CSASHTGGFGEQFF. CDR3 DNA: TGCAGTGCTAGTCATACGGGGGGGTTTGGGGAGCAGTTCTTC.

The rearrangement joins TRBV20-1 to TRBJ1-1; TRBD1 might be the D (6 bases). V dropped 4 bases and J dropped 1 base, with 10 bases sitting between them. The CDR3 sequence is 13 residues long. Germline V CDR1 and CDR2: DFQATT, SNEGSKA (reference sequence). CDR3 coding DNA: TGCAGTGCTACCAGACAGGCGAACACTGAAGCTTTCTTT. Translating it yields CSATRQANTEAFF.

The rearrangement links TRBV11-1 to TRBJ2-3; TRBD2 aligns across 12 bases. This CDR3 comprises 16 residues. Germline loops: CDR1 SGHAT, CDR2 FQDESV (reference sequence). With 5 bases clipped from V and 5 bases from J, the junction kept 8 bases outside the gene matches. CDR3 coding DNA: TGTGCCAGCAGCCGAACTAGCGGGGGGTGGGAAGATACGCAGTATTTT. It is translated as CASSRTSGGWEDTQYF.

DNA of the CDR3: TGTGCCAGCAGCAGAATCCGGGACAGCAATCAGCCCCAGCATTTT. Its protein is CASSRIRDSNQPQHF. The genes are TRBV7-2 and TRBJ1-5, with D perhaps matching TRBD1 (5 bases). The CDR3 is 15 amino acids. V lost 5 bases and J 1 base, leaving 12 bases between the germline ends. Germline lookup yields CDR1 SGHTA and CDR2 FQGNSA.

This clonotype was counted only a few times. The chain recombines TRBV18 with TRBJ2-4; D is possibly TRBD2 (6 bases). This CDR3 is built from 13 residues. Germline V gene sequence: CDR1 KGHSH, CDR2 LQKENI. Between the trimmed V and J ends, which lost 3 bases and 7 bases, there was a span of 10 bases. The CDR3 DNA reads as TGTGCCAGCTCACCGCGGGACCCCAACATTCAGTACTTC. It specifies CASSPRDPNIQYF.

A few counts support this clonotype. This chain joins TRBV24-1 and TRBJ1-2, with D unresolved. Germline CDR1 reads KGHDR; CDR2 reads SFDVKD. Trimming removed 3 bases at V and 8 bases at J, with 12 bases between. The CDR3 spans 13 residues. This chain's CDR3 is CATSDASSYGYTF. CDR3 in DNA: TGTGCCACCAGTGATGCTTCGAGCTACGGCTACACCTTC.

The chain employs TRBV30 and TRBJ1-3; D gene ambiguous. The CDR3 loop spans 10 amino acids. Germline V gene data show CDR1 as GTSNPN and CDR2 as SVGIG (reference sequence). V lost 5 bases to trimming and J lost 7 bases, with 6 bases between them. The CDR3 spells CAWGLNTIYF. CDR3 in DNA: TGTGCCTGGGGCCTTAACACCATATATTTT.

Details on this clonotype: At one end, the junction sequence differs from germline, possibly due to a read error. This rearrangement joins TRBV6-2 or TRBV6-3 to TRBJ2-1; D unresolved. CDR3 size: 16 residues. Germline CDR1 reads MNHEY; CDR2 reads SVGEGT. The CDR3 bases are TGTGCCAGCAATTACTACTTGGTCCGCTCTTACAATGAGCAGTTCTTC. Translation: CASNYYLVRSYNEQFF.

This clonotype came up many times. The V call is TRBV20-1, the J call TRBJ2-7, with D unresolved. The ends were cut back, 6 bases at V and 0 bases at J, with 12 bases in the middle. CDR3 length equals 13 residues. Germline V lookup: CDR1 DFQATT, CDR2 SNEGSKA (reference sequence). The CDR3 bases are TGCAGTGCACCGCTGTTGGGCTCCTACGAGCAGTACTTC. Translating it yields CSAPLLGSYEQYF.

A remark on this clonotype: One base away lies a much larger clone, so this may be a sequencing read error. The chain couples TRBV5-1 to TRBJ2-4; D remains unclear. Matching the DNA end better, TRBJ2-5 makes the J call doubtful. This CDR3 is built from 14 residues. The germline V gene has CDR1 SGHRS and CDR2 YFSETQ. The CDR3 DNA sequence: TGCGCCAGCAGCTTAAACACAGCCCGAGAGACCCAGTACTTC. Translated, it gives CASSLNTARETQYF.